The table lists the clone carrying this T cell receptor (beta chain) with a few counts. What it binds is not known. Whole-study results and caveats: Tumor Treg TCRs overlapped most with tumor naive CD4+ cells. Whole repertoires were not studied in the larger cohort, only one V-J beta rearrangement. In terms of TCR gene usage, tumor memory CD4+ T cells clustered together with blood and lymph node memory CD4+ cells, as well as with lymph node naive CD4+ cells.

Constant-region reverse primers amplified full-length variable regions, followed by semi-nested Nested Universal Primer A PCR. TCRdb analysed the 5' RACE reads with MiXCR anew, one entry per CDR3 protein. The table has some 62,000 distinct CDR3 sequences, approximately 29% seen once. The CDR3 contains 14 residues. Germline V gives CDR1 SEHNR, CDR2 FQNEAQ (reference sequence). V was cut by 4 bases and J by 2 bases, with 11 bases left in between. Specimen: tumor-infiltrating naive CD4+ T cells sorted from the breast tumor. Subset reported: naive CD4+ T cells, CD4+CD45RA+CD25-. V is TRBV7-9 and J is TRBJ2-5; the D is unclear. The receptor's source is a female donor with breast cancer. In DNA form, the CDR3 reads TGTGCCAGCAGCTCTCCGACTGATCAAGAGACCCAGTACTTC. Its protein is CASSSPTDQETQYF.